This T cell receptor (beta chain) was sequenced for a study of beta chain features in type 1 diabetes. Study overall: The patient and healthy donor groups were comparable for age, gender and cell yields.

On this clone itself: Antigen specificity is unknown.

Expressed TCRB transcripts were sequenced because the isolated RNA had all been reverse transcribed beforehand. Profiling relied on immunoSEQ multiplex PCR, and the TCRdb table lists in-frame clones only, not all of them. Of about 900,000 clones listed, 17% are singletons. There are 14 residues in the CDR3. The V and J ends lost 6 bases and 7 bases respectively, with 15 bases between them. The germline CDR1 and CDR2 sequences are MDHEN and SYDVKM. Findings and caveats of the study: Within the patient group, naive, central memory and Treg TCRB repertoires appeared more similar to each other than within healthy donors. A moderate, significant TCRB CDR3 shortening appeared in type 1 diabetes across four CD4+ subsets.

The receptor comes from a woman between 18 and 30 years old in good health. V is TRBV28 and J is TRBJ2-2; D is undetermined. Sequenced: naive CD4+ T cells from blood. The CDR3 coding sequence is TGTGCCAGCAGCACACGTTGGAGCGACGGGGAGCTGTTTTTT. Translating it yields CASSTRWSDGELFF.